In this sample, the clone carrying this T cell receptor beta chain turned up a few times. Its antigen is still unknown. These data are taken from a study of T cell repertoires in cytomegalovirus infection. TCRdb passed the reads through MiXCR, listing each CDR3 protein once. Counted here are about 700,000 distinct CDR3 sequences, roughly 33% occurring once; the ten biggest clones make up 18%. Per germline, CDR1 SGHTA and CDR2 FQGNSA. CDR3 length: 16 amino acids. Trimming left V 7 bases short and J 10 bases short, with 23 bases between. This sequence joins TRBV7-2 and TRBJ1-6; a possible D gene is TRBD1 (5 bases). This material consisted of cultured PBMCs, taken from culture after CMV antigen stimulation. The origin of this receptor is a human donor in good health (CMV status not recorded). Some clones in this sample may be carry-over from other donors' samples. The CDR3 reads CASTGTPGVGWSPLHF. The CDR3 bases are TGTGCCAGCACCGGGACCCCGGGTGTCGGTTGGTCACCCCTCCACTTT.